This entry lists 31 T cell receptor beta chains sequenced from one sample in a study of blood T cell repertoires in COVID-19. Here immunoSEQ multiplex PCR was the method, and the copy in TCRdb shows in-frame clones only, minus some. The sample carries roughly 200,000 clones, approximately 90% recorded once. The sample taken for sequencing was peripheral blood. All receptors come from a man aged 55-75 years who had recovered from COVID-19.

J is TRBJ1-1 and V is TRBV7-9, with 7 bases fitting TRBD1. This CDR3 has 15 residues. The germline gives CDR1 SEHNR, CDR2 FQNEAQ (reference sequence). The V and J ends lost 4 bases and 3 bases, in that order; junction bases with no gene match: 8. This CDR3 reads CASSSDRTGDTEAFF. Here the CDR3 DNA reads TGTGCCAGCAGCTCGGACCGTACAGGGGACACTGAAGCTTTCTTT. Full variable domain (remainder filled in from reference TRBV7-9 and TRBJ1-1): DTGVSQNPRHKITKRGQNVTFRCDPISEHNRLYWYRQTLGQGPEFLTYFQNEAQLEKSRLLSDRFSAERPKGSFSTLEIQRTEQGDSAMYLCASSSDRTGDTEAFFGQGTRLTVV.

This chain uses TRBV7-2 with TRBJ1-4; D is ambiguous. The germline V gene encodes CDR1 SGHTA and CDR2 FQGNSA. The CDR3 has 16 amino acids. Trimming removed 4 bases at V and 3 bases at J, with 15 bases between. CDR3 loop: CASSSNPQMANEKLFF. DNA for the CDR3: TGTGCCAGCAGCTCCAATCCCCAGATGGCTAATGAAAAACTGTTTTTT.

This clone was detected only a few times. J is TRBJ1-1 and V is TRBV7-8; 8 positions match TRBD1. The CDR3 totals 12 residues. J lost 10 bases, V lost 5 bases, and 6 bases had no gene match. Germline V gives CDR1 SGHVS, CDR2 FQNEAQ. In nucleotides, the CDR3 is TGTGCCAGCAGCCCCAGGGGGCCGGGAGCTTTCTTT. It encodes CASSPRGPGAFF.

Written as DNA, the CDR3 is TGTGCCAGCAGCTGGTCGGCATGGCAGGCAGACAATGAGCAGTTCTTC. It specifies CASSWSAWQADNEQFF. The rearrangement uses TRBV5-5 and TRBJ2-1, with D hard to call. The CDR3 covers 16 residues. Trimming took off 3 bases at V and 5 bases at J, with 18 bases between the two ends. CDR1 SGHKS and CDR2 YYEKEE come from the germline V gene (reference sequence). The whole variable domain, remainder taken from reference TRBV5-5 and TRBJ2-1, is DAGVTQSPTHLIKTRGQQVTLRCSPISGHKSVSWYQQVLGQGPQFIFQYYEKEERGRGNFPDRFSARQFPNYSSELNVNALLLGDSALYLCASSWSAWQADNEQFFGPGTRLTVL.

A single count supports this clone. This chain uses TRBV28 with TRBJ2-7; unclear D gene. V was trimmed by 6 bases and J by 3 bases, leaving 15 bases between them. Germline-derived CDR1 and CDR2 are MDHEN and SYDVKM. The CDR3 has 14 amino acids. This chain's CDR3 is CASSPQSIDYEQYF. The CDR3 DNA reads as TGTGCCAGCAGCCCACAGAGTATCGACTACGAGCAGTACTTC. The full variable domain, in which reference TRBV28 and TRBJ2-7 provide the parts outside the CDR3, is DVKVTQSSRYLVKRTGEKVFLECVQDMDHENMFWYRQDPGLGLRLIYFSYDVKMKEKGDIPEGYSVSREKKERFSLILESASTNQTSMYLCASSPQSIDYEQYFGPGTRLTVT.

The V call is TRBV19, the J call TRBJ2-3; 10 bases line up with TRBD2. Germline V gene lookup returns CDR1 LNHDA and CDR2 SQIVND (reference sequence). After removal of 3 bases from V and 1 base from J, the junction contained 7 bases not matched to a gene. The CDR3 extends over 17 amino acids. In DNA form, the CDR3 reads TGTGCCAGTAGTATTTCAGGGCTAGCGGGGGGCACAGATACGCAGTATTTT. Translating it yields CASSISGLAGGTDTQYF.

The DNA of the CDR3 is TGTGCCAGCAGCCAAGATCGGCAGGGGTATGGCTACACCTTC. Its protein product is CASSQDRQGYGYTF. The J gene is TRBJ1-2, the V gene TRBV3-1 (or the pseudogene TRBV3-2); TRBD1 is a possible D gene (6 bases). The CDR3 sequence is 14 residues long. Germline CDR1 reads LGHDT; CDR2 reads YNNKEL (reference sequence). V gave up 0 bases and J gave up 5 bases, with 10 bases separating them.

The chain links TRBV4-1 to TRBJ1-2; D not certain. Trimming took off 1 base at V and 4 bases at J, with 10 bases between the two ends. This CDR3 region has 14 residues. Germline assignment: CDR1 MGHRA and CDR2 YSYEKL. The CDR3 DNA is TGCGCCAGCAGCCAAGCCCACAGCCTCTATGGCTACACCTTC. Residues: CASSQAHSLYGYTF.

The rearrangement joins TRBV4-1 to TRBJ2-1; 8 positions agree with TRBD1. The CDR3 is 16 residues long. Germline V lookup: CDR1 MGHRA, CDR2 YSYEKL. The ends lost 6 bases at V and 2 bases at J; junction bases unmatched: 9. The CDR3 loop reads CASSLTRQGTYNEQFF. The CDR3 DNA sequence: TGCGCCAGCAGTCTAACCCGACAGGGGACCTACAATGAGCAGTTCTTC.

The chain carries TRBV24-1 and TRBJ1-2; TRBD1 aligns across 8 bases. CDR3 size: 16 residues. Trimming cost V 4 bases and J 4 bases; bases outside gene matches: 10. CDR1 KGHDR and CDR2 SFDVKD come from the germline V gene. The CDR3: CATSDSRTGSGYGYTF. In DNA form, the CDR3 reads TGTGCCACCAGTGACTCCAGGACAGGGAGCGGCTATGGCTACACCTTC.

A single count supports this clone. Here the CDR3 DNA reads TGTGCCAGCTCACCAAACATCTACGAGCAGTACTTC. Its translation is CASSPNIYEQYF. The rearrangement joins TRBV18 to TRBJ2-7; no clear D. CDR1 and CDR2 from the germline V gene are KGHSH and LQKENI. The ends were cut back, 2 bases at V and 3 bases at J, with 5 bases in the middle. CDR3 length: 12 residues.

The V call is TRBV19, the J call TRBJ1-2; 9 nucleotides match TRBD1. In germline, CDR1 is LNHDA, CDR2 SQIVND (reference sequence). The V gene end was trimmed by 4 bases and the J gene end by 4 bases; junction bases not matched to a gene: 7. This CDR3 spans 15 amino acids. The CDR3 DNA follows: TGTGCCAGTAGTAGCTCTGACAGGGGGGCCTATGGCTACACCTTC. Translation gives CASSSSDRGAYGYTF.

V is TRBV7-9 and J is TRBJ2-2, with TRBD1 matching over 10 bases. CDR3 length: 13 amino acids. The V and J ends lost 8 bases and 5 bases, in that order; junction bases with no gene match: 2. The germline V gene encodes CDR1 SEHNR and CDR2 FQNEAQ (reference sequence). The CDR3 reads CASGTGETGELFF. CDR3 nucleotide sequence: TGTGCCAGCGGGACAGGGGAGACCGGGGAGCTGTTTTTT. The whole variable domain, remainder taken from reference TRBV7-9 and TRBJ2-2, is DTGVSQNPRHKITKRGQNVTFRCDPISEHNRLYWYRQTLGQGPEFLTYFQNEAQLEKSRLLSDRFSAERPKGSFSTLEIQRTEQGDSAMYLCASGTGETGELFFGEGSRLTVL.

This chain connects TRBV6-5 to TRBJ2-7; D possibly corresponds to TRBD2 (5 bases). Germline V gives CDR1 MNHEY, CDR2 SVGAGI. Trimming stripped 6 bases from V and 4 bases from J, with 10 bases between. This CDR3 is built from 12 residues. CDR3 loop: CASRSPGYEQYF. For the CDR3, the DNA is TGTGCCAGCAGATCCCCGGGGTACGAGCAGTACTTC.

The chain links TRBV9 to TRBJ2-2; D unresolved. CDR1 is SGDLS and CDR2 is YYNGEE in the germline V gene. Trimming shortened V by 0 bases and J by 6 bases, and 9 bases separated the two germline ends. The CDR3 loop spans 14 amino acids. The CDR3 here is CASSVAASAGELFF. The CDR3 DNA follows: TGTGCCAGCAGCGTAGCCGCTAGTGCCGGGGAGCTGTTTTTT.

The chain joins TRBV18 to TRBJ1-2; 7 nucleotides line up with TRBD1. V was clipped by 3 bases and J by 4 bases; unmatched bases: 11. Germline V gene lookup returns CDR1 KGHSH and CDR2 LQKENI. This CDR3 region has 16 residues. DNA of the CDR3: TGTGCCAGCTCACCCTTAGGACAGGAGGGGGTCTATGGCTACACCTTC. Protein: CASSPLGQEGVYGYTF. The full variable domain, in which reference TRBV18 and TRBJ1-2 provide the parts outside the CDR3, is NAGVMQNPRHLVRRRGQEARLRCSPMKGHSHVYWYRQLPEEGLKFMVYLQKENIIDESGMPKERFSAEFPKEGPSILRIQQVVRGDSAAYFCASSPLGQEGVYGYTFGSGTRLTVV.

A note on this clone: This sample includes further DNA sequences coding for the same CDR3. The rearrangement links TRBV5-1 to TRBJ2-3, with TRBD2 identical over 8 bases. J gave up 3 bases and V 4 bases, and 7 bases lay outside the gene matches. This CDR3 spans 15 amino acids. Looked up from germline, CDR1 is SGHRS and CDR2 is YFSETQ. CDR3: CASSLRGVGTDTQYF. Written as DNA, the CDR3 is TGCGCCAGCAGCCTGCGGGGGGTCGGGACAGATACGCAGTATTTT. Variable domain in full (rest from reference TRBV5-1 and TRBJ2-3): KAGVTQTPRYLIKTRGQQVTLSCSPISGHRSVSWYQQTPGQGLQFLFEYFSETQRNKGNFPGRFSGRQFSNSRSEMNVSTLELGDSALYLCASSLRGVGTDTQYFGPGTRLTVL.

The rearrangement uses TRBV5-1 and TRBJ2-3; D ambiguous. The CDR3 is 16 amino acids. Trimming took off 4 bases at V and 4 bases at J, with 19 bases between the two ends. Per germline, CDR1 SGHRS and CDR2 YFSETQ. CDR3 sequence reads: CASSPPQQSLSDTQYF. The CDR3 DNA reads TGCGCCAGCAGCCCGCCCCAACAGTCCCTTTCAGATACGCAGTATTTT.

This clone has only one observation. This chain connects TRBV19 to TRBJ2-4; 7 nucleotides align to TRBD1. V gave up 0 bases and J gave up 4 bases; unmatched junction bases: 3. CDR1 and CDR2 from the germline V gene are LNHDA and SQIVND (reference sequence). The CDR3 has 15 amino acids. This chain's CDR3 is CASSIEETGKNIQYF. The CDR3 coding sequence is TGTGCCAGTAGTATAGAGGAGACAGGGAAAAACATTCAGTACTTC. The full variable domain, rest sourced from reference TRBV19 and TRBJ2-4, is DGGITQSPKYLFRKEGQNVTLSCEQNLNHDAMYWYRQDPGQGLRLIYYSQIVNDFQKGDIAEGYSVSREKKESFPLTVTSAQKNPTAFYLCASSIEETGKNIQYFGAGTRLSVL.

The CDR3 is CASSPLGQGGYNSPLHF. The DNA of the CDR3 is TGTGCCAGCAGTCCACTAGGACAGGGGGGTTATAATTCACCCCTCCACTTT. V and J are TRBV3-1 (or the pseudogene TRBV3-2) and TRBJ1-6, with 10 bases identical to TRBD1. The V segment lost 6 bases and the J segment 4 bases; nucleotides outside the gene matches: 9. The CDR3 consists of 17 residues. Per germline, CDR1 LGHDT and CDR2 YNNKEL (reference sequence).

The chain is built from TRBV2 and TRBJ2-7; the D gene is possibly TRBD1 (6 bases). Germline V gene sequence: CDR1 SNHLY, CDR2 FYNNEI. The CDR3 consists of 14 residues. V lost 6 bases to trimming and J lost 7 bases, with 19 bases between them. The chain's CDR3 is CASRVGGLLGEQYF. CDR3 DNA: TGTGCCAGCAGAGTTGGGGGCCTCTTGGGGGAGCAGTACTTC.

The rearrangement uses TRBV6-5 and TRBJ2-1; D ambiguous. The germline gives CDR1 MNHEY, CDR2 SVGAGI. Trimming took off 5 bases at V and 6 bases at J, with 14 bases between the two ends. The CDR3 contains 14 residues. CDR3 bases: TGTGCCAGCAGTATACCCTCTAGAGTCAATGAGCAGTTCTTC. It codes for CASSIPSRVNEQFF.

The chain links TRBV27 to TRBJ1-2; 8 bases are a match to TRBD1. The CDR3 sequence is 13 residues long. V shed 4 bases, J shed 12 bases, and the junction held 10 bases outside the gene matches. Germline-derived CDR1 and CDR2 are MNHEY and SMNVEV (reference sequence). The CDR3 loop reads CASSSSGGERNTF. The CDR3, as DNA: TGTGCCAGCAGTTCCTCAGGGGGCGAGAGAAACACCTTC.

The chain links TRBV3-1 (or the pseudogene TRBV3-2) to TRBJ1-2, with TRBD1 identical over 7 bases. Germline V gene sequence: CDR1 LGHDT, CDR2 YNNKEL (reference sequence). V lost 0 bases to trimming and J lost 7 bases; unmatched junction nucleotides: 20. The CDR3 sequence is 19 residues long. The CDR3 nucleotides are TGTGCCAGCAGCCAAGACCAAGGGGCGATGAGAAGGGGGCTAGGTGGCTACACCTTC. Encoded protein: CASSQDQGAMRRGLGGYTF.

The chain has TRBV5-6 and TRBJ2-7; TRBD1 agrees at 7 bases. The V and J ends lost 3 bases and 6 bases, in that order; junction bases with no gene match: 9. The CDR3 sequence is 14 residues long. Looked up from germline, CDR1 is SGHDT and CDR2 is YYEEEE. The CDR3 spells CASSSLQGWSEQYF. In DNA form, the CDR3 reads TGTGCCAGCAGCTCCCTACAGGGGTGGAGCGAGCAGTACTTC.

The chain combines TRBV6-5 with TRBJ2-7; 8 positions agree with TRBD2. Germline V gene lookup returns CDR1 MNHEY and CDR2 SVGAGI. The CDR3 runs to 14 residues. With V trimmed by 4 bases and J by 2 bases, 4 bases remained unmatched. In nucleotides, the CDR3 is TGTGCCAGCAGTTTGGGACTAGGGGCCTACGAGCAGTACTTC. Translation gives CASSLGLGAYEQYF.

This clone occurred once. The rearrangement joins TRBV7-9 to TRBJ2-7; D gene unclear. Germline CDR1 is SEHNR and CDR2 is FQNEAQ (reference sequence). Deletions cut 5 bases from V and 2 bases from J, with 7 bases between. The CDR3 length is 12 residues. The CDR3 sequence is CASSRVTYEQYF. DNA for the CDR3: TGTGCCAGCAGCCGGGTCACCTACGAGCAGTACTTC.

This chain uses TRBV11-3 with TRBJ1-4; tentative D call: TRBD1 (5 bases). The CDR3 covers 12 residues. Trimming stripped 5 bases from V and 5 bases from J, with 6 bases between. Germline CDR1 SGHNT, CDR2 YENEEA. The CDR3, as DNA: TGTGCCAGCAGCAAGGGGAATGAAAAACTGTTTTTT. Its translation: CASSKGNEKLFF.

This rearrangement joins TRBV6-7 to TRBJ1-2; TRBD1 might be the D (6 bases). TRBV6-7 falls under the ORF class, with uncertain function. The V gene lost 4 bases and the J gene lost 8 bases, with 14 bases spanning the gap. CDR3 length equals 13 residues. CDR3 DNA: TGTGCCAGCAGTTTCTCAGACAGGATCGGCTACACCTTC. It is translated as CASSFSDRIGYTF.

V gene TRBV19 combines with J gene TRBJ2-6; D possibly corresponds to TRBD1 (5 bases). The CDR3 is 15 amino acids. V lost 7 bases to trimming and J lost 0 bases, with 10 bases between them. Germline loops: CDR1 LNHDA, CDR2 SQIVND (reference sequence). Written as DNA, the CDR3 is TGTGCCAGTACGACAGCGAACTCTGGGGCCAACGTCCTGACTTTC. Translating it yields CASTTANSGANVLTF.

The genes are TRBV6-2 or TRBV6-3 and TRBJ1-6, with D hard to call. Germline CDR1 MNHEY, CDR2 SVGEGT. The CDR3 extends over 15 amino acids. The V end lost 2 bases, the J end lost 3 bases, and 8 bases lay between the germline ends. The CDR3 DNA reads TGTGCCAGCAGTTACGGCGCAGGCTATAATTCACCCCTCCACTTT. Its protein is CASSYGAGYNSPLHF.